Here is one TCR beta chain with its context. Its antigen specificity is not known. No base-level quality is on record; no much larger clone is a single base apart. At study entry, adolescents were screened for latent tuberculosis infection using a tuberculin skin test and the QuantiFERON-TB GOLD In-Tube IGRA. Immunosequencing was performed on unsorted cryopreserved PBMC and covered about 110,000 T cells per clinical donor on average. Eleven high schools in the Worcester region of the Western Cape, South Africa, served as enrollment sites for adolescents aged 12 to 18 years. Ten adolescents infected with M. tuberculosis and approximately ten uninfected adolescents were chosen and matched for age and sex. PBMC from adolescents were isolated by density centrifugation from freshly drawn heparinized blood and were then cryopreserved. The data are from a study of T cells in tuberculosis (dated by TCRdb to the late 2010s). About the investigation overall: In the study, CD1B tetramers and high-throughput TCR immunosequencing were combined to characterize T cells specific for the mycobacterial lipid antigen glucose monomycolate (GMM). With approximately 11 people per group, a South African clinical cohort compared IGRA-negative adolescents, IGRA-positive adolescents with latent tuberculosis, and adults with active tuberculosis. Summary of the overall study and its limitations: Smaller mean NN-distances to GMM-specific TCRs were observed in active tuberculosis TCR-alpha repertoires than in IGRA-negative controls, suggesting clonal expansion of GMM-specific TCRs. Clinical samples were selected based on which cryopreserved specimens were available, and the active tuberculosis cases were adults whereas the controls were adolescents. With the diverse GMM-specific repertoire as input, a classifier achieved roughly 90% accuracy (AUROC around 0.88), whereas GEM motif frequencies as input gave around 69% accuracy. The smaller NN-distances in active tuberculosis patients were driven in part by shorter CDR3-alpha lengths, while the difference seen for TCR-beta was not statistically significant.

Via the germline V gene (reference sequence), CDR1 is SEHNR and CDR2 FQNEAQ. Taken from cysteine to phenylalanine, the CDR3 has 17 residues. The sequence is cut down to CDR3 DNA, 51 bases in frame from base 1. Trimming accounts for 6 bases at V and 6 bases at J, while the number of junction bases matched to no gene is 17. TCR libraries were generated with the immunoSEQ multiplex PCR assay, using TCR-beta and/or TCR-alpha/delta assays for each sample. Amplified TCR libraries were sequenced on the Illumina high-throughput platform. On the study's bioinformatics: Clustering and dimensionality reduction relied on pairwise TCRdist distances among GMM-specific receptors from T cells that were either sorted ex vivo or expanded in vitro. Each clinical repertoire was assigned a mean NN-distance score, defined as the average TCRdist to the nearest 10% of tetramer-positive reference sequences. GEM TCR motif frequency was calculated as the fraction of unique TCRs that matched known GEM sequences by V/J usage and CDR3 length. Active tuberculosis was classified by linear discriminant analysis with leave-one-out cross-validation, implemented in scikit-learn. TCRdb carries this immuneACCESS record with in-frame sequences only. Its versions omit some clonotypes, under half of them owing to an unresolved V gene in the studies checked, with the rest unexplained. The V and J calls and clone size were taken over from that table, and D and trimming were inferred from the DNA. The table for this sample lists 30,000 to 35,000 clones; 85% to 95% of them were counted only once. The ten largest clones represent about 7.8% of the sample.

The sequenced sample was PBMCs. The V gene is TRBV7-9 and the J gene is TRBJ1-2; TRBD1 aligns with 9 central bases. The TCR originated in a donor aged 5-35 years with latent tuberculosis or without tuberculosis infection. Some clones in this sample may be carry-over from other donors' samples. The DNA sequence is as follows: TGTGCCAGCAGTTCCCGGGACAGGGTATCTAGAGACGATGGCTACACCTTC. It is translated as CASSSRDRVSRDDGYTF.